These T cell receptor beta chains were read from a single sample in a study of naive and memory T cell subsets. TCRdb re-called the UMI-ligation and nested PCR reads with MiXCR, one entry per CDR3 protein. The table includes about 21,000 distinct CDR3 sequences, roughly 9.6% detected once. The sample consisted of central memory CD8+ T cells from blood. These receptors originate from a human donor in good health. The CDR3 runs from the conserved cysteine through the conserved F or W. Each record gives: J gene, V gene, clone size, D gene, CDR3 protein, CDR3 DNA. A D gene is named only where the DNA matches it firmly. Part of the rows lack a size; the others show once, few, many or a class for expanded clones.

TRBJ2-1	TRBV6-4	many	TRBD2	CASSDDSSGSPYEQFF	TGTGCCAGCAGTGACGACTCTAGCGGGAGCCCATATGAGCAGTTCTTC
TRBJ2-1	TRBV5-1	.	.	CASSLARGGQAIYNEQFF	TGCGCCAGCAGCTTGGCTCGCGGGGGACAGGCCATCTACAATGAGCAGTTCTTC
TRBJ2-3	TRBV24-1	.	.	CATSVGDTQYF	TGTGCCACCAGTGTAGGAGATACGCAGTATTTT
TRBJ2-7	TRBV25-1	few	.	CASSARGSSYEQYF	TGTGCCAGCAGTGCGCGGGGAAGCTCCTACGAGCAGTACTTC
TRBJ2-7	TRBV28	few	.	CASSWSPEQYF	TGTGCCAGCAGTTGGTCGCCCGAGCAGTACTTC
TRBJ2-7	TRBV28	.	.	CASSFQDSYEQYF	TGTGCCAGCAGTTTCCAAGACTCCTACGAGCAGTACTTC
TRBJ2-5	TRBV4-3	medium-sized	TRBD1	CASSQMTGPETQYF	TGCGCCAGCAGCCAGATGACAGGGCCCGAGACCCAGTACTTC
TRBJ2-1	TRBV3-1	once	.	CASSRPTGYQSHNEQFF	TGTGCCAGCAGTCGACCAACAGGGTATCAGTCCCACAATGAGCAGTTCTTC
TRBJ2-4	TRBV27	many	.	CASSRNTIAKNIQYF	TGTGCCAGCAGCCGGAATACGATAGCCAAAAACATTCAGTACTTC
TRBJ2-7	TRBV14	many	.	CASSQAVLREQYF	TGTGCCAGCAGCCAAGCAGTTCTGCGCGAGCAGTACTTC
TRBJ2-3	TRBV28	many	TRBD1	CASSWELSSGTDADSTDTQYF	TGTGCCAGCAGTTGGGAGTTGAGTTCCGGGACAGACGCAGATTCCACAGATACGCAGTATTTT
TRBJ2-7	TRBV20-1	many	TRBD2	CSARVLAGGGRSYEQYF	TGCAGTGCTAGAGTACTAGCGGGAGGGGGCCGGTCCTACGAGCAGTACTTC
TRBJ2-3	TRBV4-2	many	.	CASSQETDTQYF	TGTGCCAGCAGCCAAGAAACAGATACGCAGTATTTT
TRBJ1-2	TRBV29-1	many	.	CSVHAFGQNRGYTF	TGCAGCGTCCATGCTTTTGGACAGAACAGGGGCTACACCTTC
TRBJ2-1	TRBV9	many	.	CASSVGGRSSYNEQFF	TGTGCCAGCAGCGTAGGTGGACGCAGCTCCTACAATGAGCAGTTCTTC
TRBJ2-7	TRBV21-1	.	.	CASSIPETSGLYEQYF	TGTGCCAGCAGCATCCCCGAAACTAGCGGTCTCTACGAGCAGTACTTC
TRBJ2-3	TRBV7-9	.	.	CASSLFLTSLRTESTDTQYF	TGTGCCAGCAGCTTATTTCTGACCTCCCTAAGGACGGAAAGCACAGATACGCAGTATTTT
TRBJ1-1	TRBV20-1	.	.	CSASWWAGTMNTEAFF	TGCAGTGCTAGTTGGTGGGCGGGAACCATGAACACTGAAGCTTTCTTT
TRBJ1-2	TRBV6-2/TRBV6-3	many	.	CASTHAAGNYGYTF	TGTGCCAGCACCCACGCCGCGGGAAACTATGGCTACACCTTC
TRBJ2-3	TRBV6-5	many	.	CASSYSGLATDTQYF	TGTGCCAGCAGTTACTCTGGGCTAGCCACAGATACGCAGTATTTT
TRBJ2-3	TRBV6-4	many	TRBD2	CASSETSGSSTDTQYF	TGTGCCAGCAGTGAAACTAGCGGGAGTTCCACAGATACGCAGTATTTT
TRBJ1-2	TRBV29-1	many	TRBD1	CSVEAVPTGVGGYTF	TGCAGCGTTGAAGCTGTCCCGACAGGGGTAGGTGGCTACACCTTC
TRBJ2-5	TRBV15	few	TRBD2	CATSTGLANQETQYF	TGTGCCACCAGCACCGGACTAGCGAACCAAGAGACCCAGTACTTC
TRBJ2-7	TRBV5-4	.	.	CASSFPGTQLYEQYF	TGTGCCAGCAGCTTTCCCGGGACCCAACTCTACGAGCAGTACTTC
TRBJ1-1	TRBV13	.	.	CASSLDNGFVAFF	TGTGCCAGCAGCTTGGACAATGGGTTCGTAGCTTTCTTT
TRBJ2-3	TRBV4-3	many	.	CASSGGRDTDTQYF	TGCGCCAGCTCCGGGGGGCGAGACACAGATACGCAGTATTTT
TRBJ2-1	TRBV7-9	.	.	CASSLVQSRDNEQFF	TGTGCCAGCAGCTTAGTTCAAAGCCGCGACAATGAGCAGTTCTTC
TRBJ1-5	TRBV7-2	many	.	CASSLQGPGPFNQPQHF	TGTGCCAGCAGCCTCCAGGGTCCGGGCCCCTTCAATCAGCCCCAGCATTTT
TRBJ1-2	TRBV9	few	TRBD1	CASSVGDSRTYGYTF	TGTGCCAGCAGCGTAGGGGACAGCCGTACCTATGGCTACACCTTC
TRBJ2-2	TRBV20-1	.	.	CSATSTGELFF	TGCAGTGCCACCAGCACCGGGGAGCTGTTTTTT
TRBJ1-2	TRBV10-3	.	.	CATGPGDSANYGYTF	TGTGCCACAGGGCCCGGAGACAGCGCTAACTATGGCTACACCTTC
TRBJ2-1	TRBV4-1	many	.	CASSSGQATEQFF	TGCGCCAGCAGCTCGGGGCAGGCTACTGAGCAGTTCTTC
TRBJ2-5	TRBV6-6	many	.	CASSYYGGGETQYF	TGTGCCAGCAGTTACTATGGGGGTGGCGAGACCCAGTACTTC
TRBJ2-5	TRBV4-1	many	.	CASSQEGAGGETQYF	TGCGCCAGCAGCCAAGAGGGGGCCGGGGGAGAGACCCAGTACTTC
TRBJ2-7	TRBV4-1	.	.	CASSPGSYEQYF	TGCGCCAGCAGCCCTGGATCCTACGAGCAGTACTTC
TRBJ2-5	TRBV20-1	few	TRBD2	CSAMGVSGRKETQYF	TGCAGTGCTATGGGGGTTAGCGGGAGAAAAGAGACCCAGTACTTC
TRBJ1-1	TRBV7-9	many	.	CASSKLGQNTEAFF	TGTGCCAGCAGCAAACTTGGACAGAACACTGAAGCTTTCTTT
TRBJ2-7	TRBV27	.	.	CASSFGHVVYEQYF	TGTGCCAGCAGTTTTGGACACGTTGTCTACGAGCAGTACTTC
TRBJ2-3	TRBV2	many	TRBD2	CASSGTSGRASTDTQYF	TGTGCCAGCAGTGGGACTAGCGGGAGAGCCAGCACAGATACGCAGTATTTT
TRBJ2-1	TRBV30	few	.	CAWRKKAYNEQFF	TGTGCCTGGAGGAAAAAGGCCTACAATGAGCAGTTCTTC
TRBJ1-4	TRBV7-9	.	.	CASSSQGRHEKLFF	TGTGCCAGCAGCTCGCAGGGTCGGCATGAAAAACTGTTTTTT
TRBJ2-6	TRBV27	.	.	CATLGAGAGANVLTF	TGTGCCACCCTAGGGGCGGGTGCTGGGGCCAACGTCCTGACTTTC
TRBJ1-2	TRBV13	medium-sized	.	CASSAGPTGNHNYGYTF	TGTGCCAGCAGCGCTGGACCTACCGGAAACCATAACTATGGCTACACCTTC
TRBJ2-5	TRBV15	.	TRBD2	CATSSGLAGIETQYF	TGTGCCACCAGCAGTGGACTAGCGGGAATTGAGACCCAGTACTTC
TRBJ1-6	TRBV20-1	few	TRBD1	CSARLRTGAEVSPLHF	TGCAGTGCTAGATTGCGGACAGGGGCTGAGGTGTCACCCCTCCACTTT
TRBJ2-1	TRBV3-1	.	.	CASSEKVSDEQFF	TGTGCCAGCAGCGAGAAGGTATCTGATGAGCAGTTCTTC
TRBJ2-5	TRBV25-1	medium-sized	.	CASSEYEGRDGGWETQYF	TGTGCCAGCAGTGAATATGAAGGGAGGGATGGGGGCTGGGAGACCCAGTACTTC
TRBJ2-7	TRBV12-3/TRBV12-4	.	.	CASSLFNRTYEQYF	TGTGCCAGCAGTTTATTTAACAGAACCTACGAGCAGTACTTC
TRBJ2-1	TRBV6-5	.	.	CASSPDSDNEQFF	TGTGCCAGCAGTCCGGACTCCGACAATGAGCAGTTCTTC
TRBJ2-7	TRBV9	many	TRBD1	CASSAPGQGNEQYF	TGTGCCAGCAGCGCACCGGGACAGGGTAACGAGCAGTACTTC
TRBJ2-3	TRBV7-6	many	TRBD2	CASSLEDYLGGRSTDTQYF	TGTGCCAGCAGCTTAGAAGACTATTTAGGCGGGAGAAGTACAGATACGCAGTATTTT
TRBJ2-1	TRBV5-5	many	.	CASSLARTARYEQFF	TGTGCCAGCAGCCTGGCCCGGACTGCAAGGTATGAGCAGTTCTTC
TRBJ1-1	TRBV6-6	many	TRBD1	CASSPGQGARVFTEAFF	TGTGCCAGCAGTCCCGGACAGGGGGCGCGAGTTTTTACTGAAGCTTTCTTT
TRBJ1-1	TRBV7-8	many	TRBD1	CASSLEGQWIAEAFF	TGTGCCAGCAGCTTAGAGGGACAGTGGATCGCTGAAGCTTTCTTT